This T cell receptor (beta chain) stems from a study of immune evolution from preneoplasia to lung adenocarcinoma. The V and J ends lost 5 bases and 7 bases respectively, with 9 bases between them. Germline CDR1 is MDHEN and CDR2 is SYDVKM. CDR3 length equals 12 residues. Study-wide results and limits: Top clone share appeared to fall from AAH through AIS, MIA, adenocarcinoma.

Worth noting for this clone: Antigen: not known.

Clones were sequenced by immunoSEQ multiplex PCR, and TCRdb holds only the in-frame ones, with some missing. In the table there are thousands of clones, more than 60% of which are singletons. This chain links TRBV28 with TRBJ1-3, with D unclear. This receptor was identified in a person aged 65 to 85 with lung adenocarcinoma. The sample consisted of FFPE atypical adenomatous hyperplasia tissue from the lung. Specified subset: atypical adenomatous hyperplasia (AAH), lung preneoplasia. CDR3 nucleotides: TGTGCCAGCAGTGACCCCAGTAACACCATATATTTT. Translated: CASSDPSNTIYF.